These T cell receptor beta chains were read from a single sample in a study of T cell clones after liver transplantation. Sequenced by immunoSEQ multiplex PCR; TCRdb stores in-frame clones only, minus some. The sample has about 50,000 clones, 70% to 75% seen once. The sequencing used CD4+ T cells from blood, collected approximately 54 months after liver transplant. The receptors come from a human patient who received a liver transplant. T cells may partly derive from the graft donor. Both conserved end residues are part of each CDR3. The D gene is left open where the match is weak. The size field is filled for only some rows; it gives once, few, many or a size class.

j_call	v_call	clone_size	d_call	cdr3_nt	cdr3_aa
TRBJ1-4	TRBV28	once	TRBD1	TGTGCCAGCAGTCCCCGGACAGGGGGCTGGGAAAAACTGTTTTTT	CASSPRTGGWEKLFF
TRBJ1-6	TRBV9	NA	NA	TGTGCCAGCAGCGGACGACAAGGGGCCTCCTATAATTCACCCCTCCACTTT	CASSGRQGASYNSPLHF
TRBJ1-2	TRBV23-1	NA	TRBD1	TGCGCCAGCAGAGCACAGGGGCTTGGGAACTATGGCTACACCTTC	CASRAQGLGNYGYTF
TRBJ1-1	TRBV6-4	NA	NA	TGTGCCAGCAGTTTGGAGATGAACACTGAAGCTTTCTTT	CASSLEMNTEAFF
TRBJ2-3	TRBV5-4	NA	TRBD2	TGTGCCAGCAGGATAGGGGCGGGGGGCTCAGATACGCAGTATTTT	CASRIGAGGSDTQYF
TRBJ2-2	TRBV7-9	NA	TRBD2	TGTGCCAGCAGCCCAGGACTAGCGGGGGGGCTGAACACCGGGGAGCTGTTTTTT	CASSPGLAGGLNTGELFF
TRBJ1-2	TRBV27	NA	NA	TGTGCCAGCCGGCGGGCAGACTACTATGGCTACACCTTC	CASRRADYYGYTF
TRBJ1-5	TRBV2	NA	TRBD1	TGTGCCAGCAGTGCACAGGGGGCCCATAGCAATCAGCCCCAGCATTTT	CASSAQGAHSNQPQHF
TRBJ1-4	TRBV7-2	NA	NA	TGTGCCAGCAGCTTACATTCAGGGGAAAAACTGTTTTTT	CASSLHSGEKLFF
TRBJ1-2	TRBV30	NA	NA	TGTGCCTGGAGTGTCGAGGACGGCTACACCTTC	CAWSVEDGYTF
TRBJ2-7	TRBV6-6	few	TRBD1	TGTGCCAGCTTCGACAGGGTCTACGAGCAGTACTTC	CASFDRVYEQYF
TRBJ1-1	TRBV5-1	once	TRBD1	TGCGCCAGCAGCTTGGTAACAGGGGGGATGGACACTGAAGCTTTCTTT	CASSLVTGGMDTEAFF
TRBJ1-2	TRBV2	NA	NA	TGTGCCAGCCTAGAAAGGGGGAATCTTAGAGATGGCTACACCTTC	CASLERGNLRDGYTF
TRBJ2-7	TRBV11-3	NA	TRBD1	TGTGCCAGCAGCCGACACAGGGGTTACGAGCAGTACTTC	CASSRHRGYEQYF
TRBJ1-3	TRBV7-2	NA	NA	TGTGCCAGCAGCCTTTACTCTGGAAACACCATATATTTT	CASSLYSGNTIYF
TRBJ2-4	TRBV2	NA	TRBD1	TGTGCCAGCAGTGGACGGACAGGGCGGGAAAACATTCAGTACTTC	CASSGRTGRENIQYF
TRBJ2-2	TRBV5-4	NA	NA	TGTGCCAGCCAGGGGATACAGAACACCGGGGAGCTGTTTTTT	CASQGIQNTGELFF
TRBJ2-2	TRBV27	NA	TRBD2	TGTGCCAGCAGTGATATGGGCCAGCGGGGGGCTTACACCGGGGAGCTGTTTTTT	CASSDMGQRGAYTGELFF
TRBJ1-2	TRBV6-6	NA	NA	TGTGCCAGCAGTTACTCTGGGAACGACTATGGCTACACCTTC	CASSYSGNDYGYTF
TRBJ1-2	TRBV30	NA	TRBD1	TGTGCCTGGAGTGTTGGAGGGACAGTACTCAACTATGGCTACACCTTC	CAWSVGGTVLNYGYTF
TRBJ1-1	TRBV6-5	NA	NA	TGTGCCAGCAGTTACTCTGCCAGGGCTCAAGCTTTCTTT	CASSYSARAQAFF
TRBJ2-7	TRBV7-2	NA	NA	TGTGCCAGCAGCTTAAGCGTAGACGAGCAGTACTTC	CASSLSVDEQYF
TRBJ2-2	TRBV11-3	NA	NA	TGTGCCAGCAGCTTAGACGGGGGCGCGGACGGGGAGCTGTTTTTT	CASSLDGGADGELFF
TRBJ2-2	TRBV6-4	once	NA	TGTGCCAGCAGCCCACGGGAATCCAGTCAAAACACCGGGGAGCTGTTTTTT	CASSPRESSQNTGELFF
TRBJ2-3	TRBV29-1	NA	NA	TGCAGCGTTGTCGGGGTGGTCCCAGATACGCAGTATTTT	CSVVGVVPDTQYF
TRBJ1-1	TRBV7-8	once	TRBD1	TGTGCCAGCACCGCAACCGGGACAGGGTCTGAAGCTTTCTTT	CASTATGTGSEAFF
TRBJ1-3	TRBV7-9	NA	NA	TGTGCCAGCAGCCGTAAGGCGGCGCGGTCTGGAAACACCATATATTTT	CASSRKAARSGNTIYF
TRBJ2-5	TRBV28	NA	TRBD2	TGTGCCAGCCTTACAAGGGGCGGGGGGCGAGAGACCCAGTACTTC	CASLTRGGGRETQYF
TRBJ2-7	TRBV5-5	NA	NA	TGTGCCAGCAGCTTGTATACAAACCCCTACGAGCAGTACTTC	CASSLYTNPYEQYF
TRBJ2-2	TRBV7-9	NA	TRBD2	TGTGCCAGCAGCAAACAGCGGGGGGGCACCGGGGAGCTGTTTTTT	CASSKQRGGTGELFF
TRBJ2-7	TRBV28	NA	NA	TGTGCCAGCCGTCGCGGGGACTACGAGCAGTACTTC	CASRRGDYEQYF
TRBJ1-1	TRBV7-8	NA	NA	TGTGCCAGCAGCTTGGGGAGGCTAACTGAAGCTTTCTTT	CASSLGRLTEAFF
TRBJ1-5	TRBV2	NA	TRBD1	TGTGCCAGCAGGCTCTTACAGGGGGCCGGGAAGCCCCAGCATTTT	CASRLLQGAGKPQHF
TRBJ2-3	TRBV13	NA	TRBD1	TGTGCCAGCAGCCAGAGGACAGGTACAGATACGCAGTATTTT	CASSQRTGTDTQYF
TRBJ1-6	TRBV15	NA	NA	TGTGCCACCAGCGATGGACCAGAACCACCCCTCCACTTT	CATSDGPEPPLHF
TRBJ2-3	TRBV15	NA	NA	TGTGCCGTGATGGGCTCCACAGATACGCAGTATTTT	CAVMGSTDTQYF
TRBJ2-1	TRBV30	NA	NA	TGTGCCTGGAGTGTACGGACATCCCGAGCGGAGCAGTTCTTC	CAWSVRTSRAEQFF
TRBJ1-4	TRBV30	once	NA	TGTGCCTGGAGTACGACGGTTACTAATGAAAAACTGTTTTTT	CAWSTTVTNEKLFF
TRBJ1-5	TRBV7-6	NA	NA	TGTGCCAGCAGCTTAGACAGGGGCAATCAGCCCCAGCATTTT	CASSLDRGNQPQHF
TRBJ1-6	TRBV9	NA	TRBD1	TGTGCCAGCAGCGTGGGACAGGGGGTCGGTTCACCCCTCCACTTT	CASSVGQGVGSPLHF
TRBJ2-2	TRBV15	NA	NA	TGTGCCACCAGCAGGTCCTTCGCCGGGGAGCTGTTTTTT	CATSRSFAGELFF
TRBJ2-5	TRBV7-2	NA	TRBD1	TGTGCCAGCAGCTCCGACAGGGGAGAGACCCAGTACTTC	CASSSDRGETQYF
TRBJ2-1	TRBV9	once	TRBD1	TGTGCCAGCAGCCCCCGGGACAGGTCCTACAATGAGCAGTTCTTC	CASSPRDRSYNEQFF
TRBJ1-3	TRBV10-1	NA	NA	TGCGCCAGCAGTCCGGACACTTTCTCTGGAAACACCATATATTTT	CASSPDTFSGNTIYF
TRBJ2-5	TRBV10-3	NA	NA	TGTGCCATCAGTGAGTCGGCTAGCGCGGGGACCCAGTACTTC	CAISESASAGTQYF
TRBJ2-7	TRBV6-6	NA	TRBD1	TGTGCCAGCAGAGACGCACAGGGGACGAAGAACGAGCAGTACTTC	CASRDAQGTKNEQYF
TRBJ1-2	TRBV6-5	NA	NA	TGTGCCAGCAGTCCCCGGCTGGCCGCTGTCTATGGCTACACCTTC	CASSPRLAAVYGYTF
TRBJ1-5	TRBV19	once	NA	TGTGCCAGTAGTGTGGGGCAGCTCCAGCCCCAGCATTTT	CASSVGQLQPQHF
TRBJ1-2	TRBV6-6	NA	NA	TGTGCCAGCAGCCTGCACTCGACAGACGGCTACACCTTC	CASSLHSTDGYTF
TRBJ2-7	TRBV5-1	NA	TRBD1	TGCGCCAGCAGCTTGGGCAGGGGGCTCATCTACGAGCAGTACTTC	CASSLGRGLIYEQYF
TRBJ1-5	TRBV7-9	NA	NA	TGTGCCAGCAGCTTAGAGAATAGCAATCAGCCCCAGCATTTT	CASSLENSNQPQHF
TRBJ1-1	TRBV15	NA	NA	TGTGCCACCAGCGCGTCCGGGGGGATAATGAACACTGAAGCTTTCTTT	CATSASGGIMNTEAFF
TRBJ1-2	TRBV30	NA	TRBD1	TGTGCCTGGAGTCTCGAACAGGGGAACTATGGCTACACCTTC	CAWSLEQGNYGYTF
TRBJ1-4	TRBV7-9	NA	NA	TGTGCCAGCAGTCAATTTAAGTATAACAGACCTAATGAAAAACTGTTTTTT	CASSQFKYNRPNEKLFF
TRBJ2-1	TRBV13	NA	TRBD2	TGTGCCAGTTCCACCCTCTCTAGCGGGGGAGTCAATGAGCAGTTCTTC	CASSTLSSGGVNEQFF